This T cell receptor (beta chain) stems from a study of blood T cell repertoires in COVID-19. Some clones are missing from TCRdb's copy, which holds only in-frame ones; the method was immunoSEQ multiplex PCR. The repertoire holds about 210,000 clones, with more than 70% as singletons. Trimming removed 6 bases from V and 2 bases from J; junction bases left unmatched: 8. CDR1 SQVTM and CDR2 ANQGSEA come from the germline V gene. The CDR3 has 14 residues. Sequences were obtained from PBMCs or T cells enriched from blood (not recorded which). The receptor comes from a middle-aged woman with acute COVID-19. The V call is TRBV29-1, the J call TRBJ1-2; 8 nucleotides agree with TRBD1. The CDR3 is CSVRDRSTNYGYTF. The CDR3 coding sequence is TGCAGCGTGCGGGACAGGTCAACAAACTATGGCTACACCTTC.